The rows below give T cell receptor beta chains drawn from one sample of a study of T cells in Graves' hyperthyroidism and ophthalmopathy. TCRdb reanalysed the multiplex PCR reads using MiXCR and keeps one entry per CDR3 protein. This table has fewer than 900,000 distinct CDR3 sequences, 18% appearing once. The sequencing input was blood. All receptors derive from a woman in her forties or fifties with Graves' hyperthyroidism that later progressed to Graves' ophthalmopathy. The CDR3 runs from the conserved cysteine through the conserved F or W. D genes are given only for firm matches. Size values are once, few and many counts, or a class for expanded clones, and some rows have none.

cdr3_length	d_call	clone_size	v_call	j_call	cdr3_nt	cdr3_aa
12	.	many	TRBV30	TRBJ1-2	TGTGCCTGGAACGCGGAAGACTATGGCTACACCTTC	CAWNAEDYGYTF
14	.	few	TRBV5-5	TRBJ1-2	TGTGCCAGCAGCTTGTACGACAGCCTCTATGGCTACACCTTC	CASSLYDSLYGYTF
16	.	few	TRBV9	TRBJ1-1	TGTGCCAGCAGCGTAGCGTCAGACTACATGAACACTGAAGCTTTCTTT	CASSVASDYMNTEAFF
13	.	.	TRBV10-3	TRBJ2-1	TGTGCCATCACCGGCCGGGACTACAATGAGCAGTTCTTC	CAITGRDYNEQFF
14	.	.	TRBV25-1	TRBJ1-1	TGTGCCAGCAGTGAATTCGGCATGAACACTGAAGCTTTCTTT	CASSEFGMNTEAFF
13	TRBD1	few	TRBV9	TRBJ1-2	TGTGCCAGCAGCGAGGGACAGTGGAATGGCTACACCTTC	CASSEGQWNGYTF
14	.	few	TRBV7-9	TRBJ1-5	TGTGCCAGCAGCTTTCCTGGGTTTGGGCAGCCCCAGCATTTT	CASSFPGFGQPQHF
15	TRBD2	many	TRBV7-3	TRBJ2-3	TGTGCCAGCAGCTTAGAGCGGGGGTTGATAGATACGCAGTATTTT	CASSLERGLIDTQYF
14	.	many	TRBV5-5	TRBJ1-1	TGTGCCAGCAGCTTTTTCGCAGGAAACACTGAAGCTTTCTTT	CASSFFAGNTEAFF
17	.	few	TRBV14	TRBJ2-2	TGTGCCAGCAGCCAAGATGCAGGTCGGGATTACACCGGGGAGCTGTTTTTT	CASSQDAGRDYTGELFF
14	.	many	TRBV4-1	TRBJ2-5	TGCGCCAGCAGCCAAGGGCCAGAGACTCAGGGACAGTACTTC	CASSQGPETQGQYF
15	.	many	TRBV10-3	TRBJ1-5	TGTGCCATCAGTGAAAGGACGGCTAGGGGTCAGCCCCAGCATTTT	CAISERTARGQPQHF
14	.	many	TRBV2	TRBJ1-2	TGTGCCAGCAGAGTCGACAGCTTGGGCTATGGCTACACCTTC	CASRVDSLGYGYTF
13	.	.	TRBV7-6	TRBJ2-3	TGTGCCAGCAGCCCCCTGGACCCAGGGGCGCAGTATTTT	CASSPLDPGAQYF
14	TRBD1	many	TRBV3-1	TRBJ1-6	TGTGCCAGCAGCCTGGACAGGGGTAGTTCACCCCTCCACTTT	CASSLDRGSSPLHF
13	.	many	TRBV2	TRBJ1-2	TGTGCCAGCTTGGGAGACCCCGGAGGAGGCTACACCTTC	CASLGDPGGGYTF
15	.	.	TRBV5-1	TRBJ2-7	TGCGCCAGCAGCTTGGCCAAGGGGGTGGGGTACGAGCAGTACTTC	CASSLAKGVGYEQYF
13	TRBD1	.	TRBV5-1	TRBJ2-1	TGCGCCAGCAGCTTGGCGGTACAGGGGGTAAAGTTCTTC	CASSLAVQGVKFF
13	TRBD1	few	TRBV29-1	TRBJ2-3	TGCAGCGTTGAGGACAGGGGCACAGATACGCAGTATTTT	CSVEDRGTDTQYF
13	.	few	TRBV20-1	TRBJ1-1	TGCAGTGCTAGAGATCGTCGGTACACTGAAGCTTTCTTT	CSARDRRYTEAFF
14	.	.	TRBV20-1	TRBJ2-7	TGCAGTGCTAGAGTCAACGGATTTACCTACGAGCAGTACTTC	CSARVNGFTYEQYF
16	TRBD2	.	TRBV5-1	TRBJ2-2	TGCGCCAGCAGCGCCTCGCTGGGGGAGGGCACCGGGGAGCTGTTTTTT	CASSASLGEGTGELFF
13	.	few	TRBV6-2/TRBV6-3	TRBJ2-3	TGTGCCAGCAGCTCCGGTGTCGGAGATACGCAGTATTTT	CASSSGVGDTQYF
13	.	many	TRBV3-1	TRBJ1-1	TGTGCCAGCAGCCAAGGTCTGGCAGTCGAAGCTTTCTTT	CASSQGLAVEAFF
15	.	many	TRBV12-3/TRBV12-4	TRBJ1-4	TGTGCCAGCAGTTTACAGGGCTCGTATCGTGAAAAACTGTTTTTT	CASSLQGSYREKLFF
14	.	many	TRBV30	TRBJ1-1	TGTGCCTGGAGCCGGGGAGGTCGCGACACTGAAGCTTTCTTT	CAWSRGGRDTEAFF
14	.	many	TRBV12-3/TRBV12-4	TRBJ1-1	TGTGCCAGCAGACCCTCCGGACAATATACTGAAGCTTTCTTT	CASRPSGQYTEAFF
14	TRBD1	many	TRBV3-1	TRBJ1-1	TGTGCCAGCAGCCCACACAGGGGTATCACTGAAGCTTTCTTT	CASSPHRGITEAFF
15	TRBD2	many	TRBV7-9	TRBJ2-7	TGTGCCAGCAGCTGGGAACTAGCGGGGAACTACGAGCAGTACTTC	CASSWELAGNYEQYF
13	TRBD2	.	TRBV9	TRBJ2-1	TGTGCCAGCAAGGACGGGGGGGTATATGAGCAGTTCTTC	CASKDGGVYEQFF
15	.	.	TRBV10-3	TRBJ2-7	TGTGCCATCAGTGAGTCCTCCCCCGATTTGTACGAGCAGTACTTC	CAISESSPDLYEQYF
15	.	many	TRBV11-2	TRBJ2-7	TGTGCCAGCAGCTTAGTGGCAGGGAGCTCCTACGAGCAGTACTTC	CASSLVAGSSYEQYF
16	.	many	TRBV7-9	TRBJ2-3	TGTGCCAGCAGCCCTCTCACGGGGGCCAGCACAGATACGCAGTATTTT	CASSPLTGASTDTQYF
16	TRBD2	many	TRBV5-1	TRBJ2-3	TGCGCCAGCAGCTTGGGACTAGCGAGAATCACAGATACGCAGTATTTT	CASSLGLARITDTQYF
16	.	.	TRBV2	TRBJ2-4	TGTGCCAGCAGTCAGGACGGAACGATAGCCAAAAACATTCAGTACTTC	CASSQDGTIAKNIQYF
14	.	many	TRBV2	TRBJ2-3	TGTGCCAGCAGTGAAGCGCTTGGTGTACGCACGCAGTATTTT	CASSEALGVRTQYF
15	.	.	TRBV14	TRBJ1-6	TGTGCCAGCAGCCAAGTGGGGTGGGGAAATTCACCCCTCCACTTT	CASSQVGWGNSPLHF
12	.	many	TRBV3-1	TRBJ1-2	TGTGCCAGCAGCCAAGAGGACAGCGGCTACACCTTC	CASSQEDSGYTF
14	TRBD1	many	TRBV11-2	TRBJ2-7	TGTGCCAGCACCGGGACAGAAGGCTTCTACGAGCAGTACTTC	CASTGTEGFYEQYF
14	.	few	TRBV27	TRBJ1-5	TGTGCCAGCAGTTCCAAGGGGATAGAGCAGCCCCAGCATTTT	CASSSKGIEQPQHF
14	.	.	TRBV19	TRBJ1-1	TGTGCCAGTAGTAAAACCGGGCCTCCCCGAAGCGCTTTCTTT	CASSKTGPPRSAFF
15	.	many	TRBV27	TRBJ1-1	TGTGCCAGCAGTTTAGTACAGGGATGGGCCACTGAAGCTTTCTTT	CASSLVQGWATEAFF
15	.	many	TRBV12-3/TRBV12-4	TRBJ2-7	TGTGCCAGCAGTCAAGACAGTCTAAGCTCCTACGAGCAGTACTTC	CASSQDSLSSYEQYF
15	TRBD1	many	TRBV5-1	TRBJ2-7	TGCGCCAGCAGCGCATGGGACAGTCTCTTGAACGAGCAGTACTTC	CASSAWDSLLNEQYF
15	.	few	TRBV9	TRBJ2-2	TGTGCCAGCAGCAGAGTAAGGACGGATACCGGGGAGCTGTTTTTT	CASSRVRTDTGELFF
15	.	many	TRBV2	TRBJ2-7	TGTGCCAGCAGTGAAGCCATCGGGACTTCCTACGAGCAGTACTTC	CASSEAIGTSYEQYF
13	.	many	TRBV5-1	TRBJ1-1	TGTGCCAGCAGCTTAGTCACGAACACTGAAGCTTTCTTT	CASSLVTNTEAFF
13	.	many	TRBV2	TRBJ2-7	TGTGCCAGCAGTGATCGGATCTCCTACGAGCAGTACTTC	CASSDRISYEQYF
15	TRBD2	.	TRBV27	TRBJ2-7	TGTGCCAGCAGTTTCCAGCAGACTAGCGGGTACGAGCAGTACTTC	CASSFQQTSGYEQYF
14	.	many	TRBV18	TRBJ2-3	TGTGCCAGCTCACCAGAGGGGATCACAGATACGCAGTATTTT	CASSPEGITDTQYF